One sample yielded the 22 T cell receptor beta chains listed below, sequenced in a study of beta chain features in type 1 diabetes. Their recognized antigens are unknown. What was sequenced were expressed TCRB transcripts, since all of the isolated RNA had been reverse transcribed. The repertoire was sequenced with immunoSEQ multiplex PCR; TCRdb's copy has only in-frame clones and lacks some. The profile shows some 130,000 clones, around 9% of them singletons. Whole-study results and caveats: Type 1 diabetes patients had moderately but significantly shorter TCRB CDR3s in all four CD4+ subsets.

Sequencing used central memory CD4+ T cells from blood. The receptors were sampled from a man aged 25-45 years with type 1 diabetes.

Only a few counts were recorded for this clone. The V and J genes are TRBV9 and TRBJ2-7; TRBD1 is a possible D gene (5 bases). Germline-derived CDR1 and CDR2 are SGDLS and YYNGEE. V was shortened by 3 bases and J by 6 bases, with 22 bases between the two germline ends. The CDR3 loop spans 16 amino acids. The CDR3 loop reads CASSAPPSTGRGEQYF. CDR3 nucleotides: TGTGCCAGCAGCGCTCCCCCGTCCACAGGTCGTGGCGAGCAGTACTTC.

This clone was counted between two and nine times. The gene calls are TRBV4-2 and TRBJ1-5; D remains ambiguous. Per the germline V gene, CDR1 is LGHNA and CDR2 is YNFKEQ. V was shortened by 0 bases and J by 11 bases, with 11 bases between the two germline ends. The CDR3 sequence is 13 residues long. The CDR3: CASSQDGQEAQHF. CDR3 bases: TGTGCCAGCAGCCAAGACGGTCAGGAGGCCCAGCATTTT.

This clone was counted a few times. The genes are TRBV19 and TRBJ1-1; D may be TRBD1 (5 bases). V lost 4 bases and J lost 3, with 12 bases in between. Per the germline V gene, CDR1 is LNHDA and CDR2 is SQIVND (reference sequence). The CDR3 is made up of 14 amino acids. CDR3 in amino acids: CASSRGRDDTEAFF. For the CDR3, the DNA is TGTGCCAGTAGTAGAGGGAGGGACGACACTGAAGCTTTCTTT.

This clone was picked up many times. The chain employs TRBV7-9 and TRBJ2-5; weak D call: TRBD1 (5 bases). Deletions cut 3 bases from V and 4 bases from J, with 15 bases between. This CDR3 region has 15 residues. Germline V gene data show CDR1 as SEHNR and CDR2 as FQNEAQ (reference sequence). In DNA, the CDR3 is TGTGCCAGCAGCTTCGCCGCAGGGTCAGGAGAGACCCAGTACTTC. It yields the protein CASSFAAGSGETQYF.

This clone was detected only a few times. CDR3 nucleotides: TGTGCCAGCAGCTTGGCGGGTAAAGATACGCAGTATTTT. Protein sequence: CASSLAGKDTQYF. This rearrangement joins TRBV7-2 to TRBJ2-3; TRBD2 might be the D (5 bases). Per germline, CDR1 SGHTA and CDR2 FQGNSA. The CDR3 is 13 amino acids. With 3 bases removed from V and 5 bases from J, the gap between germline ends came to 9 bases.

A few counts support this clone. This chain uses TRBV5-1 with TRBJ1-6, with D tentatively TRBD1 (6 bases). The CDR3 has 14 residues. Germline values: CDR1 SGHRS, CDR2 YFSETQ. V was clipped by 4 bases and J by 4 bases, with 9 bases between them. The CDR3 reads CASSGGQYNSPLHF. The CDR3 DNA reads as TGCGCCAGCAGCGGAGGACAGTATAATTCACCCCTCCACTTT.

The V call is TRBV7-2, the J call TRBJ2-3, with TRBD1 matching 8 bases. This CDR3 has 15 residues. Germline trimming cut 4 bases from V and 1 base from J; bases unmatched to any gene: 4. Germline lookup yields CDR1 SGHTA and CDR2 FQGNSA. CDR3 in amino acids: CASSSRGLGTDTQYF. The DNA of the CDR3 is TGTGCCAGCAGCTCCAGGGGGCTTGGCACAGATACGCAGTATTTT.

The chain couples TRBV6-1 to TRBJ2-3; weak D call: TRBD1 (5 bases). Germline lookup yields CDR1 MNHNS and CDR2 SASEGT. The V gene lost 2 bases and the J gene lost 6 bases, with 18 bases spanning the gap. The CDR3 is made up of 16 amino acids. DNA of the CDR3: TGTGCCAGCAGTGAATGGGTCAGGGATGGGGTCGATACGCAGTATTTT. It is translated as CASSEWVRDGVDTQYF.

A few counts support this clone. The chain has TRBV5-6 and TRBJ2-3, with 8 nucleotides matching TRBD2. The CDR3 runs 16 residues. Germline loops: CDR1 SGHDT, CDR2 YYEEEE. V trimming: 3 bases; J trimming: 1 base; junction bases outside the gene matches: 7. The CDR3 is CASSSLTSARTDTQYF. Here the CDR3 DNA reads TGTGCCAGCAGCTCCCTGACTAGCGCGCGCACAGATACGCAGTATTTT.

CDR3: CASSDGQGAYEQYF. Written as DNA, the CDR3 is TGTGCCAGCAGTGACGGACAGGGGGCCTACGAGCAGTACTTC. This chain links TRBV25-1 with TRBJ2-7, with 10 nucleotides matching TRBD1. CDR3 size: 14 residues. Per the germline V gene, CDR1 is MGHDK and CDR2 is SYGVNS. Unmatched junction bases numbered 1, after V lost 3 bases and J lost 2 bases.

This clone was counted between two and nine times. The chain has TRBV7-2 and TRBJ2-4; possible D gene TRBD1, 5 bases. The germline V gene has CDR1 SGHTA and CDR2 FQGNSA. This CDR3 is built from 14 residues. Trimming took 7 bases from V and 5 from J, leaving 15 bases between them. CDR3 nucleotide sequence: TGTGCCAGCATCCCGGACAAGATCCAAAACATTCAGTACTTC. Translating it yields CASIPDKIQNIQYF.

The sample holds a few counts of this clone. The V call is TRBV5-1, the J call TRBJ1-5; possibly TRBD1 for D (6 bases). Between the trimmed V and J ends, which lost 0 bases and 4 bases, there was a span of 11 bases. Germline loops: CDR1 SGHRS, CDR2 YFSETQ. CDR3 size: 15 residues. CDR3 bases: TGCGCCAGCAGCTTGGCCCCAGGGGCGAATCAGCCCCAGCATTTT. Translation gives CASSLAPGANQPQHF.

The gene calls are TRBV14 and TRBJ1-2; 9 bases line up with TRBD1. J gave up 7 bases and V 4 bases, and 4 bases lay outside the gene matches. Germline-derived CDR1 and CDR2 are SGHDN and FVKESK. This CDR3 spans 13 amino acids. The CDR3 DNA sequence: TGTGCCAGCAGCCCCCAGACAGGGGGTGGCTACACCTTC. It is translated as CASSPQTGGGYTF.

The genes are TRBV30 and TRBJ2-5, with 7 positions matching TRBD2. From germline, CDR1 is GTSNPN and CDR2 SVGIG (reference sequence). The trim removed 3 bases at V and 7 bases at J, leaving 8 bases unmatched. The CDR3 extends over 13 amino acids. The CDR3 region has the DNA TGTGCCTGGAGCGGGAGGACCGGCGCGACCCAGTACTTC. This gives the protein CAWSGRTGATQYF. Full variable domain (remainder filled in from reference TRBV30 and TRBJ2-5): SQTIHQWPATLVQPVGSPLSLECTVEGTSNPNLYWYRQAAGRGLQLLFYSVGIGQISSEVPQNLSASRPQDRQFILSSKKLLLSDSGFYLCAWSGRTGATQYFGPGTRLLVL.

CDR3 protein: CASSARGTNTGELFF. In DNA form, the CDR3 reads TGTGCCAGCAGCGCCCGAGGGACGAACACCGGGGAGCTGTTTTTT. The genes are TRBV9 and TRBJ2-2, with TRBD2 as a possible D gene (5 bases). The CDR3 has 15 amino acids. V was pared by 3 bases and J by 0 bases, with 9 bases between. Germline V gene sequence: CDR1 SGDLS, CDR2 YYNGEE.

This clone was counted between two and nine times. CDR3 protein: CASSPSLGGELFF. The CDR3 DNA follows: TGTGCCAGCAGCCCCTCCCTAGGCGGGGAGCTGTTTTTT. The rearrangement joins TRBV7-6 to TRBJ2-2; D is ambiguous. Germline-derived CDR1 and CDR2 are SGHVS and FNYEAQ. The CDR3 consists of 13 residues. V shed 5 bases and J shed 7 bases, with 11 bases lying between them.

This clone turned up a few times. The chain recombines TRBV14 with TRBJ1-2; the match to TRBD1 covers 8 bases. The V and J ends lost 4 bases and 2 bases, in that order; junction bases with no gene match: 6. In germline, CDR1 is SGHDN, CDR2 FVKESK. The CDR3 is 15 residues long. The CDR3: CASSPIGQGNYGYTF. In DNA, the CDR3 is TGTGCCAGCAGCCCTATTGGACAGGGAAACTATGGCTACACCTTC.

The chain couples TRBV5-5 to TRBJ2-5; 7 positions agree with TRBD1. V dropped 4 bases and J dropped 2; count of bases not matched to a gene: 8. From germline, CDR1 is SGHKS and CDR2 YYEKEE (reference sequence). The CDR3 has 15 residues. CDR3 bases: TGTGCCAGCAGCATTTTAGGGACAGCACAAGAGACCCAGTACTTC. Translated: CASSILGTAQETQYF.

The chain recombines TRBV27 with TRBJ1-5; D remains ambiguous. The germline V gene has CDR1 MNHEY and CDR2 SMNVEV (reference sequence). This CDR3 has 14 amino acids. V was cut by 2 bases and J by 0 bases, with 5 bases left in between. CDR3 residues: CASSLTSSNQPQHF. DNA for the CDR3: TGTGCCAGCAGTTTAACCAGTAGCAATCAGCCCCAGCATTTT.

In its sample, this clone was seen a few times. The CDR3 DNA is TGCGCCAGCAGCCAAGAGGTCGCGGGGGAGACCACAGATACGCAGTATTTT. Its translation: CASSQEVAGETTDTQYF. The chain employs TRBV4-3 and TRBJ2-3; 7 nucleotides agree with TRBD2. The CDR3 runs to 17 residues. With 0 bases clipped from V and 2 bases from J, the junction kept 8 bases outside the gene matches. CDR1 is LGHNA, CDR2 YSLEER, per germline.

This clone was seen a few times. The junction and the germline gene differ at one end; a read error may be behind it. This chain uses TRBV7-3 with TRBJ2-2, with D possibly being TRBD2 (5 bases). Germline lookup yields CDR1 SGHTA and CDR2 FQGTGA. The CDR3 spans 12 residues. Here the CDR3 DNA reads TGCGCCAGCAGCCTCCGGGGCGGGGAGCTGTTTTTT. It encodes CASSLRGGELFF.

The gene calls are TRBV27 and TRBJ2-2, with a possible D match to TRBD1 (6 bases). With 6 bases removed from V and 4 bases from J, the gap between germline ends came to 12 bases. Germline V gene sequence: CDR1 MNHEY, CDR2 SMNVEV (reference sequence). This CDR3 is 14 amino acids long. Here the CDR3 reads CASSPTGITGELFF. The CDR3 DNA follows: TGTGCCAGCAGCCCCACAGGGATCACCGGGGAGCTGTTTTTT.